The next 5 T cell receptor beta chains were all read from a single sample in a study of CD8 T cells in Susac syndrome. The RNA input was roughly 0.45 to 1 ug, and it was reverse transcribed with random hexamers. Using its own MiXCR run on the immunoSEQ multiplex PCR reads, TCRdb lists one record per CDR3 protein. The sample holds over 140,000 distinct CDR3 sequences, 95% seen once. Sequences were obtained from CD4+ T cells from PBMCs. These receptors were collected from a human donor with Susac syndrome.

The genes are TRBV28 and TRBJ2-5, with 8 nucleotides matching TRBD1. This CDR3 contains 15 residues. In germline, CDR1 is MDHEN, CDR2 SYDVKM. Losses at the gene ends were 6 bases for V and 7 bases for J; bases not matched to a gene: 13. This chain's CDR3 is CASRPPGTGTGTQYF. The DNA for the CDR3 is TGTGCCAGCAGACCTCCCGGGACGGGGACAGGGACCCAGTACTTC.

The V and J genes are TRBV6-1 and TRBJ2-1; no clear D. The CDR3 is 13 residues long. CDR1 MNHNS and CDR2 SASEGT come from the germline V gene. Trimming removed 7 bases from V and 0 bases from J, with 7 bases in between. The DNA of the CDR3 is TGTGCCAGCACCTCAAGCTCCTACAATGAGCAGTTCTTC. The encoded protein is CASTSSSYNEQFF.

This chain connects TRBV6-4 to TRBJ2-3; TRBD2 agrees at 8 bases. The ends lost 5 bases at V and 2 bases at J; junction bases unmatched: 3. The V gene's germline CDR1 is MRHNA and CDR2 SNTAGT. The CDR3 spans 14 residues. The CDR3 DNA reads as TGTGCCAGCAGTAGCGGGGGAGACACAGATACGCAGTATTTT. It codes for CASSSGGDTDTQYF.

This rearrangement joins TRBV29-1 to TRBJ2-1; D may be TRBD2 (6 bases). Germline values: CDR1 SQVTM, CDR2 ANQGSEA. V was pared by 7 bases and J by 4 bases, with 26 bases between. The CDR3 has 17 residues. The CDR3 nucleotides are TGCAGCGCGACGGAGGGGAACAAACATATTTTTTACAATGAGCAGTTCTTC. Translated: CSATEGNKHIFYNEQFF.

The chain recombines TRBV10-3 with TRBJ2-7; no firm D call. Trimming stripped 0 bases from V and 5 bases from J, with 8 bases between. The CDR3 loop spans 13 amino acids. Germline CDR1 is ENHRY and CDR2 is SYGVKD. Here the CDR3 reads CAISESWIDEQYF. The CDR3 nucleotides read TGTGCCATCAGTGAGTCATGGATCGACGAGCAGTACTTC.